The text below deals with one TCR beta chain. Other DNA sequences within the sample encode an identical CDR3. TCRdb's table, derived via immunoSEQ multiplex PCR, lists solely in-frame clones and lacks some. Here the sample spans about 250,000 clones, around 80% being singletons. The data stem from a study of blood T cell repertoires in COVID-19. Trimming removed 1 base at V and 6 bases at J, with 10 bases between. Germline CDR1 and CDR2: LGHDT and YNNKEL (reference sequence). The CDR3 consists of 14 residues. The chain employs TRBV3-1 (or the pseudogene TRBV3-2) and TRBJ1-5, with TRBD1 as a possible D gene (5 bases). Sequencing was performed on peripheral blood. This clonotype originated in an elderly man with acute or convalescent COVID-19. The CDR3 nucleotides read TGTGCCAGCAGCCAAGCGGAGCAGGGTCAGCCCCAGCATTTT. Encoded protein: CASSQAEQGQPQHF.